These 13 T cell receptor beta chains came from one sample sequenced in a study of blood T cell repertoires in COVID-19. Only in-frame clones appear in the TCRdb table, and some are missing; sequencing was by immunoSEQ multiplex PCR. The top ten hold about 5% of the sample, which has around 270,000 clones, roughly 89% seen once. Sequenced input: peripheral blood. The source of these receptors is a man aged 35 to 55 with acute or convalescent COVID-19.

V gene TRBV30 combines with J gene TRBJ1-6; D is uncertain. Germline V CDR1 and CDR2: GTSNPN, SVGIG (reference sequence). V shed 0 bases and J shed 8 bases, with 8 bases lying between them. The CDR3 spans 13 residues. CDR3 region: CAWSVRQDSPLHF. As DNA, the CDR3 is TGTGCCTGGAGTGTACGCCAGGATTCACCCCTCCACTTT.

V usage is TRBV10-3 and J usage is TRBJ1-4; 10 nucleotides line up with TRBD1. Germline CDR1 and CDR2: ENHRY and SYGVKD. V shed 6 bases and J 6 bases; nucleotides not matched to a gene: 4. The CDR3 extends over 14 amino acids. The CDR3 is CAIREDRGDEKLFF. The CDR3 DNA sequence: TGTGCCATCAGGGAGGACAGGGGGGATGAAAAACTGTTTTTT.

This chain uses TRBV3-1 (or the pseudogene TRBV3-2) with TRBJ2-2; 7 bases are a match to TRBD1. The CDR3 runs 16 residues. The V segment lost 3 bases and the J segment 3 bases; nucleotides outside the gene matches: 7. Germline CDR1 reads LGHDT; CDR2 reads YNNKEL (reference sequence). CDR3 in DNA: TGTGCCAGCAGCCACCCGGGGACAGTCTACACCGGGGAGCTGTTTTTT. Amino acids: CASSHPGTVYTGELFF.

The chain combines TRBV9 with TRBJ1-1; TRBD1 might be the D (5 bases). V was cut by 2 bases and J by 11 bases, with 19 bases left in between. CDR1 and CDR2 from the germline V gene are SGDLS and YYNGEE. The CDR3 extends over 14 amino acids. The CDR3: CASSVGRAGIGAFF. The DNA of the CDR3 is TGTGCCAGCAGCGTGGGCAGGGCAGGGATCGGGGCTTTCTTT.

The chain employs TRBV2 and TRBJ1-2; D ambiguous. CDR1 and CDR2 from the germline V gene are SNHLY and FYNNEI. Trimming pared 2 bases from V and 4 bases from J, leaving 11 bases between. This CDR3 has 14 residues. The CDR3 DNA reads TGTGCCAGCAGTGAACGGGGTTCCTCCTATGGCTACACCTTC. It encodes CASSERGSSYGYTF.

The V gene is TRBV6-6, the J gene TRBJ2-7; D may be TRBD2 (7 bases). In germline, CDR1 is MNHNY, CDR2 SVGAGI (reference sequence). The CDR3 runs 15 residues. V was cut by 5 bases and J by 2 bases, with 16 bases left in between. This chain's CDR3 is CASSRLGGDPYEQYF. In DNA, the CDR3 is TGTGCCAGCAGTAGGTTAGGGGGGGACCCCTACGAGCAGTACTTC.

The chain couples TRBV12-3 or TRBV12-4 to TRBJ1-1, with 8 bases matching TRBD1. The CDR3 is made up of 13 amino acids. The ends lost 2 bases at V and 9 bases at J; junction bases unmatched: 5. The CDR3 is CASSLRTGPKAFF. The CDR3 DNA is TGTGCCAGCAGTTTACGGACAGGGCCTAAAGCTTTCTTT.

This clone was seen a single time. CDR3 nucleotides: TGTGCCACCAGTGACCGACAGGGGACTGAGCAGTTCTTC. It is translated as CATSDRQGTEQFF. The chain is built from TRBV24-1 and TRBJ2-1; 8 bases fit TRBD1. The V and J ends lost 4 bases and 9 bases, in that order; junction bases with no gene match: 4. CDR3 size: 13 residues. Germline CDR1 reads KGHDR; CDR2 reads SFDVKD.

The V call is TRBV5-6, the J call TRBJ2-3, with D tentatively TRBD2 (5 bases). Germline lookup yields CDR1 SGHDT and CDR2 YYEEEE. V dropped 4 bases and J dropped 5 bases, with 17 bases sitting between them. The CDR3 runs 15 residues. The CDR3 nucleotides are TGTGCCAGCAGCCCGGACCTTTTCAGCGGAGATACGCAGTATTTT. Translating it yields CASSPDLFSGDTQYF.

V is TRBV19 and J is TRBJ1-2; unclear D gene. The V and J ends lost 3 bases and 5 bases respectively, with 19 bases between them. There are 16 residues in the CDR3. Germline CDR1 LNHDA, CDR2 SQIVND (reference sequence). This CDR3 is CASSIAGPLISYGYTF. The CDR3 coding sequence is TGTGCCAGTAGTATTGCAGGTCCCCTCATATCTTATGGCTACACCTTC.

The genes are TRBV27 and TRBJ1-1; 8 nucleotides match TRBD1. Germline V gene lookup returns CDR1 MNHEY and CDR2 SMNVEV (reference sequence). V was pared by 8 bases and J by 5 bases, with 7 bases of the junction left unmatched. The CDR3 contains 13 residues. The CDR3 DNA reads as TGTGCCAGCGGGGCCAGGGGGCGGACTGAAGCTTTCTTT. It translates to CASGARGRTEAFF.

The chain recombines TRBV19 with TRBJ2-1, with 8 bases fitting TRBD2. CDR1 and CDR2 (germline): LNHDA, SQIVND (reference sequence). Trimming at V came to 5 bases and at J to 3 bases, leaving 6 bases not matched to a gene. The CDR3 loop spans 15 amino acids. The CDR3 DNA follows: TGTGCCAGTAGTCTACTAGCGGCGAGCTACAATGAGCAGTTCTTC. Its translation: CASSLLAASYNEQFF.

This clone is a singleton in its sample. The V gene is TRBV5-8, the J gene TRBJ1-5; maybe TRBD1 (5 bases). The V gene's germline CDR1 is SGHTS and CDR2 YDEGEE. This CDR3 spans 15 amino acids. V was trimmed by 3 bases and J by 0 bases, leaving 10 bases between them. The CDR3 reads CASSSGHHSNQPQHF. CDR3 DNA: TGTGCCAGCAGCTCCGGACACCATAGCAATCAGCCCCAGCATTTT.